This T cell receptor (beta chain) was found in a study of cytomegalovirus exposure and HLA in healthy donors. Germline CDR1 KGHSH, CDR2 LQKENI. V shed 3 bases, J shed 6 bases, and the junction held 4 bases outside the gene matches. The length of the CDR3 is 14 residues. With 60 Vbeta and 13 Jbeta primers, the PCR was carried out. The table came from immunoSEQ multiplex PCR; TCRdb's copy has only in-frame clones and leaves some out. The data contain about 200,000 clones, 70% of them singletons. This sequence originates from a man in his forties or fifties in good health and CMV-seropositive. The V and J genes are TRBV18 and TRBJ2-2, with 7 positions matching TRBD2. Source material: PBMCs. CDR3 residues: CASSPTSSPGELFF. The CDR3, as DNA: TGTGCCAGCTCACCGACTAGCTCGCCCGGGGAGCTGTTTTTT.